This T cell receptor (beta chain) was identified in a study of regulatory T cells in long-lasting Graves disease. General observations from the study: With a small sample size, accuracy may have been reduced. Persistent disease was characterized by preferential usage of TRBV28, TRBJ1-2 and TRBJ2-5.

Looked up from germline, CDR1 is DFQATT and CDR2 is SNEGSKA (reference sequence). V gave up 2 bases and J gave up 3 bases, with 8 bases separating them. CDR3 size: 12 residues. This sample's time point: newly diagnosed GD, antithyroid drugs for less than 3 months. After RNA was extracted from PBMCs, the TCR library was made from it. This clonotype was picked up many times. Its target is not known. According to the study, TCR beta libraries were built with iRepertoire HTBI primers and CDR3-region Arm-PCR. TCRdb used MiXCR to reprocess the multiplex PCR reads, holding one entry per CDR3 protein. Of about 400,000 distinct CDR3 sequences detected, around 15% appear once; the ten largest clones hold about 20%.

The receptor was derived from a female donor with Graves disease. Sequencing was performed on peripheral blood mononuclear cells (PBMCs), taken at new diagnosis, from a patient treated with antithyroid drugs. The chain carries TRBV20-1 and TRBJ2-7; no firm D call. CDR3 sequence (DNA): TGCAGTGCTAGATCTGAGAACTACGAGCAGTACTTC. It encodes CSARSENYEQYF.